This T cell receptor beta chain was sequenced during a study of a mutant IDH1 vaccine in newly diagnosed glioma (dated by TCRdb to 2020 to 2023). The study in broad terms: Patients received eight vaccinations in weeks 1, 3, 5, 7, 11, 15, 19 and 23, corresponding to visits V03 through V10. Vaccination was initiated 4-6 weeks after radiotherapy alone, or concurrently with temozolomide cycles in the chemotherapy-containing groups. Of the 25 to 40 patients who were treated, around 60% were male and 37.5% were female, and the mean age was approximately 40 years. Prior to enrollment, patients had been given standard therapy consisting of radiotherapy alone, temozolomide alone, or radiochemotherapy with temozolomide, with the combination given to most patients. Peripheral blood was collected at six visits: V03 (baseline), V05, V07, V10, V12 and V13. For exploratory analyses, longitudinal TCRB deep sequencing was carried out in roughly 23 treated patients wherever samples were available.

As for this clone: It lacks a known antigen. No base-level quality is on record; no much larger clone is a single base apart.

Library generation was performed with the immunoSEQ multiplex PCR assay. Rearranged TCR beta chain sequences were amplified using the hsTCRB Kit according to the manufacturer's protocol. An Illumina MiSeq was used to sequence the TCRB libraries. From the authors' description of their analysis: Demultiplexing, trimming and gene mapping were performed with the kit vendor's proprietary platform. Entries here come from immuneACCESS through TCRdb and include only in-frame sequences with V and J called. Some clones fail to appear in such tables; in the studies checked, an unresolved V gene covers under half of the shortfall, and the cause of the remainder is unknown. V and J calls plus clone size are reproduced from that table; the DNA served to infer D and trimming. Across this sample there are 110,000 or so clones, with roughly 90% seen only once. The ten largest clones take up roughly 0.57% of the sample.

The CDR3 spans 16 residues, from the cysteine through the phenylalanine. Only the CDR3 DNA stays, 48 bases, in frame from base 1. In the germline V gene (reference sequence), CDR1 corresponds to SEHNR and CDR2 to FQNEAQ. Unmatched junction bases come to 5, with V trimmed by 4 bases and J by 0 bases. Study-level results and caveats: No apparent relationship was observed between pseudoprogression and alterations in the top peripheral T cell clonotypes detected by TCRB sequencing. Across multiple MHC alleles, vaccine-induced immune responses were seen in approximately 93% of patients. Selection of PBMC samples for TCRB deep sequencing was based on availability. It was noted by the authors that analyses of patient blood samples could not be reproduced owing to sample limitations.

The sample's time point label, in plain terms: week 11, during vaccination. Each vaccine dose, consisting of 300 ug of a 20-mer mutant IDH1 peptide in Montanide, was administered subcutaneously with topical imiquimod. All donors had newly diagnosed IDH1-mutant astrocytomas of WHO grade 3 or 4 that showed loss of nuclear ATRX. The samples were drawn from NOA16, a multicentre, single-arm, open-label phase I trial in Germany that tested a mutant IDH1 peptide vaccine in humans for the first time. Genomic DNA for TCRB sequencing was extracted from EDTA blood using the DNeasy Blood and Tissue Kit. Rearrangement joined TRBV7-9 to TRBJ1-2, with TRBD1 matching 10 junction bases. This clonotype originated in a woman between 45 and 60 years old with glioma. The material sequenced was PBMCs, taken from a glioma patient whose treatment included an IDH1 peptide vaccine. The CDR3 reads CASSSPGQGANYGYTF. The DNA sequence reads TGTGCCAGCAGCTCCCCCGGACAGGGGGCTAACTATGGCTACACCTTC.